A single sample gave rise to the 14 T cell receptor beta chains below, sequenced in a study of T-cell reconstitution after alpha-beta-depleted transplantation in children. Unique molecular identifiers were incorporated when the TCRbeta library was constructed. TCRdb redid the calling of the PCR reads with MiXCR, one entry per CDR3 protein. The sample holds about 540,000 distinct CDR3 sequences, about a sixth seen once. The sample here was PBMCs from the stem cell graft donor, taken from the stem cell graft. These receptors all come from a human donor who donated a stem cell graft to a child with acute lymphoblastic leukemia.

The chain has TRBV5-6 and TRBJ2-5; the D is unclear. V was trimmed by 0 bases and J by 3 bases, leaving 6 bases between them. The CDR3 consists of 13 residues. Germline V gene lookup returns CDR1 SGHDT and CDR2 YYEEEE. DNA of the CDR3: TGTGCCAGCAGCTTGGCCATAGAAGAGACCCAGTACTTC. It yields the protein CASSLAIEETQYF.

In its sample, this clonotype was seen a few times. This rearrangement joins TRBV5-6 to TRBJ2-1; 8 bases align to TRBD1. This CDR3 region has 16 residues. CDR1 and CDR2 (germline): SGHDT, YYEEEE. The V and J ends lost 6 bases and 3 bases, in that order; junction bases with no gene match: 11. CDR3 in DNA: TGTGCCAGCAACATACTTCAGGGGGCGAACTACAATGAGCAGTTCTTC. Encoded protein: CASNILQGANYNEQFF.

This chain joins TRBV12-3 or TRBV12-4 and TRBJ1-1; no clear D. The CDR3 loop spans 12 amino acids. V lost 4 bases and J lost 8, with 11 bases in between. The CDR3, as DNA: TGTGCCAGCAGTTCCGGGAGACGGGAAGCTTTCTTT. Translated, it gives CASSSGRREAFF.

The chain joins TRBV12-3 or TRBV12-4 to TRBJ2-3; 13 positions match TRBD2. J gave up 0 bases and V 4 bases, and 10 bases lay outside the gene matches. The CDR3 is 19 residues long. The CDR3 protein is CASSWGLAGRGSSTDTQYF. In nucleotides, the CDR3 is TGTGCCAGCAGTTGGGGACTAGCGGGAAGGGGATCTAGCACAGATACGCAGTATTTT.

The J gene is TRBJ1-5, the V gene TRBV5-5, with D possibly TRBD1 on 6 matching bases. V lost 4 bases, J lost 1 base, and 18 bases lay in between. The germline V gene encodes CDR1 SGHKS and CDR2 YYEKEE (reference sequence). The CDR3 length is 17 residues. The CDR3 DNA is TGTGCCAGCAGCCATGAGGTGGGGGCAGGGAGCAATCAGCCCCAGCATTTT. It specifies CASSHEVGAGSNQPQHF.

This sequence joins TRBV5-6 and TRBJ2-1; no clear D. CDR3 length: 14 residues. Germline-derived CDR1 and CDR2 are SGHDT and YYEEEE. Trimming left V 0 bases short and J 7 bases short, with 11 bases between. CDR3 bases: TGTGCCAGCAGCTTGGGGGGTTGGGCAAATGAGCAGTTCTTC. Protein product: CASSLGGWANEQFF.

V usage is TRBV4-1 and J usage is TRBJ1-1; D is uncertain. Germline CDR1 MGHRA, CDR2 YSYEKL. Trimming took off 0 bases at V and 4 bases at J, with 6 bases between the two ends. The CDR3 extends over 13 amino acids. CDR3 nucleotides: TGCGCCAGCAGCCAAGACGGTTTCACTGAAGCTTTCTTT. This sequence encodes CASSQDGFTEAFF.

This clonotype has a count of ten or more. The CDR3 protein is CASSPQGPSNQPQHF. Written as DNA, the CDR3 is TGTGCCAGCAGTCCACAGGGTCCTAGCAATCAGCCCCAGCATTTT. The J gene is TRBJ1-5, the V gene TRBV27, with D possibly matching TRBD1 (6 bases). The germline V and J ends were trimmed by 5 bases and 0 bases, with 11 bases remaining between them. CDR3 length: 15 amino acids. Germline-derived CDR1 and CDR2 are MNHEY and SMNVEV (reference sequence).

The chain carries TRBV12-3 or TRBV12-4 and TRBJ1-1; unclear D gene. The CDR3 spans 13 residues. V lost 6 bases and J lost 3, with 11 bases in between. CDR3 bases: TGTGCCAGCAGGCCGTTTGGACACACTGAAGCTTTCTTT. Translating it yields CASRPFGHTEAFF.

The rearrangement links TRBV4-1 to TRBJ2-7; perhaps TRBD1 as D (6 bases). Germline CDR1 is MGHRA and CDR2 is YSYEKL. CDR3 size: 13 residues. Trimming removed 3 bases at V and 4 bases at J, with 10 bases between. CDR3 DNA: TGCGCCAGCAGCCACGACAGGTTTTACGAGCAGTACTTC. It yields the protein CASSHDRFYEQYF.

This clonotype turned up a few times. V gene TRBV20-1 combines with J gene TRBJ2-5; 12 bases map to TRBD1. This CDR3 has 12 amino acids. V was pared by 8 bases and J by 4 bases, with 2 bases of the junction left unmatched. Germline V gene lookup returns CDR1 DFQATT and CDR2 SNEGSKA (reference sequence). CDR3 nucleotide sequence: TGCAGTAGGGACAGGGGGCGAGAGACCCAGTACTTC. The encoded protein is CSRDRGRETQYF.

This clonotype was seen more than once but under ten times. The V and J genes are TRBV14 and TRBJ2-7, with D perhaps assigned TRBD1 or TRBD2 (5 bases each). The germline V gene has CDR1 SGHDN and CDR2 FVKESK. The CDR3 totals 15 residues. V lost 0 bases to trimming and J lost 2 bases, with 11 bases between them. Written as DNA, the CDR3 is TGTGCCAGCAGCCAAGATGGGGGTTCTACCTACGAGCAGTACTTC. It encodes CASSQDGGSTYEQYF.

This sequence joins TRBV7-9 and TRBJ2-3; 7 nucleotides match TRBD1. Germline-derived CDR1 and CDR2 are SEHNR and FQNEAQ (reference sequence). CDR3 length: 15 residues. V lost 4 bases to trimming and J lost 6 bases; unmatched junction nucleotides: 10. CDR3 bases: TGTGCCAGCAGCTATGACTCGACAGGGTCCGATACGCAGTATTTT. Encoded protein: CASSYDSTGSDTQYF.

The chain carries TRBV6-2 or TRBV6-3 and TRBJ1-5; the D is unclear. Germline V lookup: CDR1 MNHEY, CDR2 SVGEGT. V was clipped by 2 bases and J by 5 bases, with 7 bases between them. The CDR3 length is 13 residues. The CDR3 reads CASSYGFDQPQHF. CDR3 nucleotides: TGTGCCAGCAGTTACGGGTTTGATCAGCCCCAGCATTTT.